Presented here are 21 T cell receptor beta chains from one specimen sequenced in a study of beta chain features in type 1 diabetes. Findings of the study overall: Moderate yet significant TCRB CDR3 shortening was seen in Type 1 diabetes patients in all four CD4+ subsets.

These TCRs are of unknown antigen specificity. Every isolated RNA sample was fully reverse transcribed, so sequencing captured expressed TCRB transcripts. Generated by immunoSEQ multiplex PCR, the TCRdb table keeps only in-frame clones and is missing some. This table has 600,000 to 750,000 clones, 9.5% to 15% appearing once. Material: naive CD4+ T cells from blood. The receptors here all came from a man aged 30-40 years with type 1 diabetes.

In its sample, this clone was seen a few times. The chain has TRBV19 and TRBJ2-2, with D tentatively TRBD2 (5 bases). V was pared by 3 bases and J by 4 bases, with 12 bases between. The CDR3 contains 15 residues. Germline lookup yields CDR1 LNHDA and CDR2 SQIVND (reference sequence). This chain's CDR3 is CASSMRARPTGELFF. DNA of the CDR3: TGTGCCAGTAGTATGAGGGCCAGACCCACCGGGGAGCTGTTTTTT. Full variable domain (missing parts from reference TRBV19 and TRBJ2-2): DGGITQSPKYLFRKEGQNVTLSCEQNLNHDAMYWYRQDPGQGLRLIYYSQIVNDFQKGDIAEGYSVSREKKESFPLTVTSAQKNPTAFYLCASSMRARPTGELFFGEGSRLTVL.

This clone has only a few counts. The chain links TRBV27 to TRBJ2-7; 9 bases agree with TRBD1. With 5 bases clipped from V and 3 bases from J, the junction kept 5 bases outside the gene matches. Germline-derived CDR1 and CDR2 are MNHEY and SMNVEV (reference sequence). The CDR3 extends over 14 amino acids. The chain's CDR3 is CASSLADRGYEQYF. The CDR3, as DNA: TGTGCCAGCAGTCTTGCGGACAGGGGCTACGAGCAGTACTTC.

The sample holds a few counts of this clone. The CDR3 protein is CASSSRGTHTEAFF. CDR3 DNA: TGTGCCAGCAGCTCCCGCGGCACCCACACTGAAGCTTTCTTT. The chain links TRBV7-3 to TRBJ1-1; D gene ambiguous. With 4 bases removed from V and 3 bases from J, the gap between germline ends came to 12 bases. Germline CDR1 reads SGHTA; CDR2 reads FQGTGA. This CDR3 is 14 amino acids long.

A few counts support this clone. The genes are TRBV6-1 and TRBJ2-5, with D hard to call. Germline V gene lookup returns CDR1 MNHNS and CDR2 SASEGT. The V end was cut by 1 base, the J end by 6 bases, with 0 bases between. The CDR3 is 10 residues long. CDR3 loop: CASSEETQYF. The CDR3 nucleotides read TGTGCCAGCAGTGAAGAGACCCAGTACTTC.

This clone was seen more than once but under ten times. The DNA is left out, because the CDR3 cannot be placed on it with certainty; the CDR3 is given as TCRdb lists it. This chain joins TRBV9 and TRBJ2-7. Germline V CDR1 and CDR2: SGDLS, YYNGEE. The CDR3 has 16 amino acids, counting both end residues. The chain's CDR3 is CASSVVLRAGDYEQYF.

The chain combines TRBV30 with TRBJ1-6; D perhaps matches TRBD1 (5 bases). The CDR3 loop spans 18 amino acids. V shed 6 bases and J shed 0 bases, with 21 bases lying between them. CDR1 and CDR2 from the germline V gene are GTSNPN and SVGIG (reference sequence). DNA of the CDR3: TGTGCCTGTGCCGGCCGGCCCACGGGGGGCTCCTATAATTCACCCCTCCACTTT. Its protein is CACAGRPTGGSYNSPLHF.

A few counts support this clone. This chain joins TRBV18 and TRBJ2-3, with 12 bases aligning to TRBD2. CDR1 and CDR2 from the germline V gene are KGHSH and LQKENI. Trimming cost V 6 bases and J 4 bases; bases outside gene matches: 11. There are 17 residues in the CDR3. This CDR3 is CASSLLGLAGMPDTQYF. CDR3 DNA sequence: TGTGCCAGCTCCCTACTCGGACTAGCGGGAATGCCAGATACGCAGTATTTT.

This clone was counted only a few times. DNA of the CDR3: TGTGCCAGCAGCTTGAGGACAGGGAACTATGGCTACACCTTC. It yields the protein CASSLRTGNYGYTF. V gene TRBV5-4 combines with J gene TRBJ1-2; 8 bases match TRBD1. Germline CDR1 reads SGHNT; CDR2 reads YYREEE (reference sequence). After removal of 1 base from V and 2 bases from J, the junction contained 1 base not matched to a gene. This CDR3 comprises 14 residues.

Only a few counts were recorded for this clone. The chain uses TRBV9 and TRBJ2-7; D tentatively fits TRBD1 or TRBD2 (5 bases each). V was shortened by 0 bases and J by 5 bases, with 24 bases between the two germline ends. From germline, CDR1 is SGDLS and CDR2 YYNGEE. The CDR3 extends over 18 amino acids. CDR3 residues: CASSVAGVRGSGGDEQYF. CDR3 coding DNA: TGTGCCAGCAGCGTAGCTGGAGTTCGGGGCAGTGGGGGTGACGAGCAGTACTTC.

The chain has TRBV30 and TRBJ2-2; D is perhaps TRBD1 (6 bases). Germline V gene lookup returns CDR1 GTSNPN and CDR2 SVGIG (reference sequence). Between the trimmed V and J ends, which lost 3 bases and 5 bases, there was a span of 13 bases. This CDR3 region has 14 residues. The CDR3 loop is CAWRGQIDTGELFF. CDR3 nucleotide sequence: TGTGCCTGGAGGGGACAAATTGATACCGGGGAGCTGTTTTTT. Filled out from reference TRBV30 and TRBJ2-2, the complete variable domain reads SQTIHQWPATLVQPVGSPLSLECTVEGTSNPNLYWYRQAAGRGLQLLFYSVGIGQISSEVPQNLSASRPQDRQFILSSKKLLLSDSGFYLCAWRGQIDTGELFFGEGSRLTVL.

The chain has TRBV7-2 and TRBJ2-7; D is possibly TRBD2 (5 bases). The germline V and J ends were trimmed by 8 bases and 1 base, with 6 bases remaining between them. Looked up from germline, CDR1 is SGHTA and CDR2 is FQGNSA. The CDR3 extends over 11 amino acids. CDR3 DNA: TGTGCCAGCGAGGGTTCCTACGAGCAGTACTTC. This encodes CASEGSYEQYF.

The table lists this clone with a few counts. The chain uses TRBV18 and TRBJ2-1; 10 nucleotides match TRBD2. The CDR3 loop spans 17 amino acids. Germline values: CDR1 KGHSH, CDR2 LQKENI. J gave up 0 bases and V 3 bases, and 5 bases lay outside the gene matches. CDR3 sequence (DNA): TGTGCCAGCTCACCTACTAGCGGGGTGCCCTCCTACAATGAGCAGTTCTTC. Its protein is CASSPTSGVPSYNEQFF.

DNA for the CDR3: TGTGCCAGCAGTTACGGACCGACGTACGAGCAGTACTTC. The encoded protein is CASSYGPTYEQYF. V usage is TRBV6-5 and J usage is TRBJ2-7; unclear D gene. V dropped 2 bases and J dropped 4 bases, with 9 bases sitting between them. Germline V gene data show CDR1 as MNHEY and CDR2 as SVGAGI. The CDR3 length is 13 residues.

This clone has only a few counts. The chain joins TRBV21-1 to TRBJ2-1; the D call in the table, TRBD1, was not verified against the DNA. TRBV21-1 is a pseudogene locus. There are 16 residues in the CDR3. CDR3 sequence: CASSKGDRGSYNEQFF. DNA for the CDR3: TGTGCCAGCAGCAAAGGGGACAGAGGCTCCTACAATGAGCAGTTCTTC.

The V call is TRBV29-1, the J call TRBJ2-2, with 7 bases identical to TRBD1. Looked up from germline, CDR1 is SQVTM and CDR2 is ANQGSEA. The V segment lost 7 bases and the J segment 6 bases; nucleotides outside the gene matches: 8. CDR3 length: 13 amino acids. The CDR3 sequence: CSGEGDSPGELFF. CDR3 in DNA: TGCAGCGGTGAGGGGGACAGCCCCGGGGAGCTGTTTTTT.

The sample holds a few counts of this clone. The chain has TRBV13 and TRBJ1-2; D might be TRBD1 (6 bases). Deletions cut 5 bases from V and 7 bases from J, with 14 bases between. This CDR3 has 13 amino acids. Germline CDR1 is PRHDT and CDR2 is FYEKMQ (reference sequence). The CDR3 DNA follows: TGTGCCAGCAGCCCTACATCAGGGGCTGGCTACACCTTC. Translating gives CASSPTSGAGYTF.

V is TRBV11-2 and J is TRBJ2-5; TRBD1 is a possible D gene (5 bases). Germline CDR1 reads SGHAT; CDR2 reads FQNNGV. Trimming removed 2 bases at V and 1 base at J, with 8 bases between. The CDR3 sequence is 14 residues long. CDR3 protein: CASSLNTGQETQYF. The CDR3 DNA sequence: TGTGCCAGCAGCTTAAATACAGGCCAAGAGACCCAGTACTTC. Full variable domain (outside the CDR3, taken from reference TRBV11-2 and TRBJ2-5): EAGVAQSPRYKIIEKRQSVAFWCNPISGHATLYWYQQILGQGPKLLIQFQNNGVVDDSQLPKDRFSAERLKGVDSTLKIQPAKLEDSAVYLCASSLNTGQETQYFGPGTRLLVL.

A few counts support this clone. J is TRBJ1-1 and V is TRBV29-1, with D unresolved. This CDR3 has 11 residues. The germline V gene encodes CDR1 SQVTM and CDR2 ANQGSEA. V lost 6 bases and J lost 7, with 12 bases in between. The CDR3 DNA is TGCAGCGTCGACGGCCCTCTTGAAGCTTTCTTT. The encoded protein is CSVDGPLEAFF.

This chain joins TRBV28 and TRBJ2-4; no firm D call. The CDR3 spans 13 residues. Germline loops: CDR1 MDHEN, CDR2 SYDVKM. V lost 7 bases and J 0 bases, leaving 7 bases between the germline ends. The CDR3 sequence is CASTPLAKNIQYF. In DNA form, the CDR3 reads TGTGCCAGCACGCCACTAGCCAAAAACATTCAGTACTTC.

The CDR3 bases are TGCGCCAGCAGCCAAGATACCCTAGCGGGGGGGACCACAGATACGCAGTATTTT. Translation: CASSQDTLAGGTTDTQYF. This chain uses TRBV4-3 with TRBJ2-3; 12 bases line up with TRBD2. The CDR3 runs 18 residues. The J segment lost 2 bases and the V segment lost 0 bases, leaving 6 bases of the junction unmatched. Germline-derived CDR1 and CDR2 are LGHNA and YSLEER.

With regard to this clone: Other DNA sequences in this specimen translate into the identical CDR3. The gene calls are TRBV7-9 and TRBJ2-3; 7 positions match TRBD2. Germline CDR1 is SEHNR and CDR2 is FQNEAQ (reference sequence). This CDR3 comprises 16 residues. V lost 2 bases and J lost 0; bases outside the gene matches: 5. For the CDR3, the DNA is TGTGCCAGCAGCTTAAGGCTAGCGGCTAGCACAGATACGCAGTATTTT. This sequence encodes CASSLRLAASTDTQYF. The complete variable domain, with remaining parts taken from reference TRBV7-9 and TRBJ2-3, reads DTGVSQNPRHKITKRGQNVTFRCDPISEHNRLYWYRQTLGQGPEFLTYFQNEAQLEKSRLLSDRFSAERPKGSFSTLEIQRTEQGDSAMYLCASSLRLAASTDTQYFGPGTRLTVL.